Listed below are T cell receptor beta chains from one sample, sequenced in a study of T cell responses to AZD1222 COVID-19 vaccine. The assay was immunoSEQ multiplex PCR, and TCRdb's table has in-frame clones only and misses some. The sample lists some 97,000 clones; about 87% were seen once. The sample in question was peripheral blood, obtained on day 0 of AZD1222 vaccination. Source of these receptors: an adult in good health. The CDR3 runs from the conserved cysteine through the conserved F or W. Fields, in order: J gene, clone size, V gene, D gene, CDR3 DNA, CDR3 protein. A D gene is named only where the DNA matches it firmly. Expanded clones get a size class; other rows say once, few or many, or leave the size out.

>TRBJ2-7|few|TRBV18|.
TGTGCCAGCTCACCAGGTAGAGACGAGCAGTACTTC
CASSPGRDEQYF
>TRBJ2-3|.|TRBV4-3|TRBD2
TGCGCCAGCAGCCAAGGGGCCATAGCGGGGAGCACAGATACGCAGTATTTT
CASSQGAIAGSTDTQYF
>TRBJ2-3|once|TRBV7-9|TRBD2
TGTGCCAGCAGCGCCGGACTAGGCGGAGATACGCAGTATTTT
CASSAGLGGDTQYF
>TRBJ2-7|.|TRBV4-1|TRBD2
TGCGCCAGCAGCCCAAGTGCAGCGGGAGATTCTTACGAGCAGTACTTC
CASSPSAAGDSYEQYF
>TRBJ1-1|few|TRBV24-1|.
TGTGCCACCAGTGAAGACCAGAACACTGAAGCTTTCTTT
CATSEDQNTEAFF
>TRBJ2-1|.|TRBV27|TRBD2
TGTGCCAGCAGTCCTCTTAGCGGGAGCAGCCACAATGAGCAGTTCTTC
CASSPLSGSSHNEQFF
>TRBJ1-2|.|TRBV5-6|TRBD1
TGTGCCAGCAGCTTGGGGGACAGGGTATATGGCTACACCTTC
CASSLGDRVYGYTF
>TRBJ2-1|.|TRBV7-9|TRBD2
TGTGCCAGCAGTCCCCTCGGACTAGCGGGGAACAATGAGCAGTTCTTC
CASSPLGLAGNNEQFF
>TRBJ2-7|.|TRBV10-2|.
TGCGCCAGCAGTGAGTCTCCCTGGGGCGAGCAGTACTTC
CASSESPWGEQYF
>TRBJ2-4|.|TRBV15|TRBD2
TGTGCCACCAGCAGCGGGAGGGCCGTGGAGAACATTCAGTACTTC
CATSSGRAVENIQYF
>TRBJ1-2|once|TRBV23-1|.
TGCGCCAGCAGTCAATCTAGGGATGGGGAACCAAACTTC
CASSQSRDGEPNF
>TRBJ2-3|.|TRBV19|TRBD2
TGTGCCAGTAGTACCGGGACTAGCGGGTTATCAGATACGCAGTATTTT
CASSTGTSGLSDTQYF
>TRBJ1-2|once|TRBV12-3/TRBV12-4|.
TGTGCCAGCACCCGAGACAGACTTTCAGGCTACACCTTC
CASTRDRLSGYTF
>TRBJ1-1|few|TRBV4-1|.
TGCGCCAGCAGCCGCAGGGGAGACACTGAAGCTTTCTTT
CASSRRGDTEAFF
>TRBJ1-1|.|TRBV9|.
TGTGCCAGCAGCGCCGGCCTCACACTATTGAACACTGAAGCTTTCTTT
CASSAGLTLLNTEAFF
>TRBJ2-3|.|TRBV4-2|.
TGTGCCAGCGGATCGACAGCTCTTACAGATACGCAGTATTTT
CASGSTALTDTQYF
>TRBJ2-5|.|TRBV6-1|.
TGTGCCAGCCGAGCCCAAGAGACCCAGTACTTC
CASRAQETQYF
>TRBJ1-3|.|TRBV3-1/TRBV3-2|.
TGTGCCAGCAGCCAGGACGCAGGGTCTGGAAACACCATATATTTT
CASSQDAGSGNTIYF
>TRBJ2-3|once|TRBV5-4|.
TGTGCCAGCAGCTCCTACGGAGAAAGCACAGATACGCAGTATTTT
CASSSYGESTDTQYF
>TRBJ1-5|.|TRBV28|.
TGTGCCAGCAGCCCACCCCATCTTCCCTGGGGGCCCCAGCATTTT
CASSPPHLPWGPQHF
>TRBJ2-3|few|TRBV10-1|TRBD2
TGCGCCAGCAGTAGGACTAGCGGGTCCACAGATACGCAGTATTTT
CASSRTSGSTDTQYF
>TRBJ1-1|.|TRBV7-9|TRBD1
TGTGCCAGCAGCGGACCCCCACGGACAGGCCAGAACACTGAAGCTTTCTTT
CASSGPPRTGQNTEAFF
>TRBJ2-5|.|TRBV27|TRBD2
TGTGCCAGCAGGCGCTTGCGACTAGCGGGAGTTGAAGAGACCCAGTACTTC
CASRRLRLAGVEETQYF
>TRBJ2-3|.|TRBV12-3/TRBV12-4|.
TGTGCCAGCAATCAGGGAATAGCAGATACGCAGTATTTT
CASNQGIADTQYF
>TRBJ2-1|few|TRBV19|TRBD2
TGTGCCAGTACCTCGGGACTAGCGGGAAGCGGTGAGCAGTTCTTC
CASTSGLAGSGEQFF
>TRBJ1-1|.|TRBV6-5|.
TGTGCCAGCAGTTACTCGGGGGGCCTGGGCACTGAAGCTTTCTTT
CASSYSGGLGTEAFF
>TRBJ2-5|.|TRBV27|TRBD1
TGTGCCAGCAGACAGGGGCTGATCCAGACCCAGTACTTC
CASRQGLIQTQYF
>TRBJ2-7|.|TRBV28|TRBD1
TGTGCCAGCACCCTTGGGGCAGGGGGCCGAGCGGGCCGCCCGGACGAGCAGTACTTC
CASTLGAGGRAGRPDEQYF
>TRBJ2-7|.|TRBV7-8|TRBD1
TGTGCCAGCAGCGACGGACAGGACGAGCAGTACTTC
CASSDGQDEQYF
>TRBJ2-1|.|TRBV7-8|.
TGTGCCAGCAGCTTAGCCTCCGGGGGTCTTCTTCGGAAGCATGAGCAGTTCTTC
CASSLASGGLLRKHEQFF
>TRBJ1-4|.|TRBV15|.
TGTGCCACCAGCAGAGAAAGGGGTCGGGAAAAACTGTTTTTT
CATSRERGREKLFF
>TRBJ1-3|.|TRBV30|.
TGTGCCTGGAGTGTTAACGAATACTCTGGAAACACCATATATTTT
CAWSVNEYSGNTIYF
>TRBJ2-2|.|TRBV7-3|.
TGTGCCAGCAGCTTAACGTCAAGGGCGCAGAACACCGGGGAGCTGTTTTTT
CASSLTSRAQNTGELFF
>TRBJ1-5|.|TRBV28|TRBD1
TGTGCCAGCAGTTCAACCTCCGGGACAGGAATCGGCAATCAGCCCCAGCATTTT
CASSSTSGTGIGNQPQHF
>TRBJ1-1|few|TRBV28|.
TGTGCCAGCAGTCCGGCGGCCGGCCTCACTGAAGCTTTCTTT
CASSPAAGLTEAFF
>TRBJ1-4|.|TRBV7-2|TRBD1
TGTGCCAGCAGCTTAACCGGGACAGGGGGAGAAAAACTGTTTTTT
CASSLTGTGGEKLFF
>TRBJ2-7|.|TRBV5-1|.
TGCGCCAGCAGCTTGGGGGTAGGGGGAGGCAGGTTCCACGAGCAGTACTTC
CASSLGVGGGRFHEQYF
>TRBJ2-7|once|TRBV3-1/TRBV3-2|.
TGTGCCAGCAGCCCCCGGGTCCGCCCCTACGAGCAGTACTTC
CASSPRVRPYEQYF
>TRBJ2-2|once|TRBV19|.
TGTGCCAGTAGTATAGATCATAACCTATTGGGCGGGGAGCTGTTTTTT
CASSIDHNLLGGELFF
>TRBJ1-6|once|TRBV11-2|TRBD1
TGTGCCAGCAGGAGGCCGGGGACAGGGAATTCACCCCTCCACTTT
CASRRPGTGNSPLHF
>TRBJ2-5|.|TRBV4-2|.
TGTGCCAGCAGCCAAGGACAGGTCCAAGAGACCCAGTACTTC
CASSQGQVQETQYF
>TRBJ2-1|.|TRBV11-1|.
TGTGCCAGCAGCTTAAGCAGGCCGAATGAGCAGTTCTTC
CASSLSRPNEQFF
>TRBJ1-1|.|TRBV12-5|TRBD1
TGTGCTAGTGGTTTGACGACAGGGAGGAACACTGAAGCTTTCTTT
CASGLTTGRNTEAFF
>TRBJ1-2|.|TRBV5-1|.
TGCGCCAGCAGCTTGGAGCAGGCGTCCAGGACCTTC
CASSLEQASRTF
>TRBJ1-1|.|TRBV10-3|.
TGTGCCACTTCGTTTCGTCAGGGGACTGAAGCTTTCTTT
CATSFRQGTEAFF
>TRBJ2-5|once|TRBV12-5|.
TGTGCTAGTGGTTTGGTACCGGGGACCCAGTACTTC
CASGLVPGTQYF
>TRBJ2-7|once|TRBV18|TRBD1
TGTGCCAGCTCACCACAGGGACAGGGGGCTGGGGAGTACTTC
CASSPQGQGAGEYF